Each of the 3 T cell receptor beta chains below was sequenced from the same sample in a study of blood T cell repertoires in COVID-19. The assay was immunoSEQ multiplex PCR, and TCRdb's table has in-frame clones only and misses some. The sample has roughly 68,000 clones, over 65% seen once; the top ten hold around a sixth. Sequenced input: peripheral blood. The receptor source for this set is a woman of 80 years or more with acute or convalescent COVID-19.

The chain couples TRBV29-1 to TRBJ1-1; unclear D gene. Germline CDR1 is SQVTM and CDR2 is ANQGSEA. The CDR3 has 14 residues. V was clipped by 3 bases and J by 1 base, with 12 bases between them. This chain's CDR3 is CSVEIGNRNTEAFF. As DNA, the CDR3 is TGCAGCGTTGAGATCGGGAATAGGAACACTGAAGCTTTCTTT.

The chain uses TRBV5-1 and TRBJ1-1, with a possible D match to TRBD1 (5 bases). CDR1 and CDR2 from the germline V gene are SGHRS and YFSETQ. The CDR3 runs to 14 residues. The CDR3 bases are TGCGCTACCAGGGTAGGGCCGATGAACACTGAAGCTTTCTTT. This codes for CATRVGPMNTEAFF.

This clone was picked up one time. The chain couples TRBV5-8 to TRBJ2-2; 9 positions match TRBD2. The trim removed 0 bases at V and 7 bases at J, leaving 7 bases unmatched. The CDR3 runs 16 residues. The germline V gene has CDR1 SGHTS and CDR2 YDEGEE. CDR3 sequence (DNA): TGTGCCAGCAGCTTGGACCGAGCGGGGGGCAGCGGGGAGCTGTTTTTT. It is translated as CASSLDRAGGSGELFF.